These 31 T cell receptor beta chains originate from one sample sequenced in a study of response to subunit inactivated influenza vaccine. Each CDR3 protein is one row after TCRdb ran MiXCR on the RT-PCR reads. The repertoire consists of around 480,000 distinct CDR3 sequences, with 9.5% to 12% occurring once and the leading ten covering about 12%. The sequencing used PBMCs from blood, collected 45 days after vaccination. Source of these receptors: a man aged 50-60 years who received an inactivated influenza vaccine.

There are many counts of this clonotype. V gene TRBV7-9 combines with J gene TRBJ2-7; tentative D call: TRBD2 (7 bases). CDR1 is SEHNR, CDR2 FQNEAQ, per germline (reference sequence). This CDR3 has 13 amino acids. V shed 4 bases and J shed 6 bases, with 13 bases lying between them. The CDR3 nucleotides are TGTGCCAGCAGCTCGAGGGGGGGAGGCGAGCAGTACTTC. Amino acids: CASSSRGGGEQYF.

About this clonotype itself: A read error may explain this, as a much larger clone is one base away. The chain couples TRBV28 to TRBJ2-3; a possible D gene is TRBD2 (6 bases). The CDR3 loop spans 16 amino acids. Per germline, CDR1 MDHEN and CDR2 SYDVKM. DNA of the CDR3: TGTGTCAGCAGTTTAGGACTAACCTATAGCACAGATACGCAGTATTTT. Translated: CVSSLGLTYSTDTQYF. The variable domain in full, with the rest retrieved from reference TRBV28 and TRBJ2-3, is DVKVTQSSRYLVKRTGEKVFLECVQDMDHENMFWYRQDPGLGLRLIYFSYDVKMKEKGDIPEGYSVSREKKERFSLILESASTNQTSMYLCVSSLGLTYSTDTQYFGPGTRLTVL.

In its sample, this clonotype was seen a few times. The CDR3: CASSESGTYEQYF. The CDR3 DNA is TGCGCCAGCAGTGAATCCGGGACCTACGAGCAGTACTTC. The genes are TRBV10-1 and TRBJ2-7; D perhaps matches TRBD2 (5 bases). Germline V CDR1 and CDR2: WNHNN, SYGVQD (reference sequence). This CDR3 is built from 13 residues. Trimming took 3 bases from V and 2 from J, leaving 8 bases between them.

This clonotype was recorded a few times. The V call is TRBV10-3, the J call TRBJ2-1, with 8 positions matching TRBD2. The CDR3 is 15 residues long. Trimming at V came to 0 bases and at J to 6 bases, leaving 4 bases not matched to a gene. Germline CDR1 ENHRY, CDR2 SYGVKD. CDR3 amino acids: CAISESWTSLNEQFF. The CDR3 DNA reads as TGTGCCATCAGTGAGTCTTGGACTAGCCTCAATGAGCAGTTCTTC.

This clonotype was seen ten or more times. V is TRBV12-3 or TRBV12-4 and J is TRBJ2-6; D is unclear. The V and J ends lost 5 bases and 2 bases respectively, with 16 bases between them. CDR3 length: 17 amino acids. CDR3 bases: TGTGCCAGCAGTCCCTCCGTAACGGAAGCTGGGGCCAACGTCCTGACTTTC. Its protein is CASSPSVTEAGANVLTF.

This rearrangement joins TRBV4-2 to TRBJ1-2; D not resolved. Germline V gives CDR1 LGHNA, CDR2 YNFKEQ. V was trimmed by 1 base and J by 4 bases, leaving 10 bases between them. The CDR3 consists of 14 residues. The chain's CDR3 is CASSQAGDIYGYTF. CDR3 DNA: TGTGCCAGCAGCCAAGCAGGCGATATCTATGGCTACACCTTC.

This clonotype was observed many times. The chain recombines TRBV20-1 with TRBJ2-7; 9 bases map to TRBD1. Trimming removed 3 bases from V and 7 bases from J; junction bases left unmatched: 7. This CDR3 contains 13 residues. Germline V gives CDR1 DFQATT, CDR2 SNEGSKA (reference sequence). The CDR3 nucleotides read TGCAGTGCTAGGAGGACAGGGGAGGGAGAGCAGTACTTC. Translated: CSARRTGEGEQYF.

The sample holds many counts of this clonotype. This chain uses TRBV20-1 with TRBJ2-3; 13 bases fit TRBD2. The CDR3 is made up of 15 amino acids. The ends lost 6 bases at V and 5 bases at J; junction bases unmatched: 8. CDR1 is DFQATT and CDR2 is SNEGSKA in the germline V gene (reference sequence). CDR3 in DNA: TGCAGTGCCGCCCGGACTAGCGGGAGAATAGATACGCAGTATTTT. Protein product: CSAARTSGRIDTQYF.

The chain couples TRBV5-1 to TRBJ2-4; 8 nucleotides match TRBD1. V was pared by 0 bases and J by 5 bases, with 7 bases of the junction left unmatched. The CDR3 covers 16 residues. Germline values: CDR1 SGHRS, CDR2 YFSETQ. The CDR3 bases are TGCGCCAGCAGCTTGGGACAGGGGCGCAATGAAAACATTCAGTACTTC. Its protein product is CASSLGQGRNENIQYF.

This sequence joins TRBV12-2 and TRBJ2-7; the D call TRBD1 from the table was never checked on the DNA. TRBV12-2 is classified as a pseudogene. The CDR3 has 18 amino acids. CDR3 residues: CASRLASPGRIKAYEQYF. The DNA for the CDR3 is TGTGCAAGTCGCTTAGCTTCTCCGGGCAGGATCAAGGCATACGAGCAGTACTTC.

This clonotype occurred a few times. The V gene is TRBV20-1, the J gene TRBJ2-7; maybe TRBD2 (6 bases). This CDR3 comprises 14 residues. Germline CDR1 reads DFQATT; CDR2 reads SNEGSKA (reference sequence). V shed 0 bases and J shed 3 bases, with 12 bases lying between them. For the CDR3, the DNA is TGCAGTGCTAGAGATGTGCGGGGCAGCTACGAGCAGTACTTC. Residues: CSARDVRGSYEQYF.

This clonotype was detected many times. The J gene is TRBJ1-2, the V gene TRBV20-1; TRBD1 agrees at 10 bases. The CDR3 contains 14 residues. Germline V gene sequence: CDR1 DFQATT, CDR2 SNEGSKA (reference sequence). Unmatched junction bases numbered 4, after V lost 1 base and J lost 5 bases. The CDR3 loop reads CSARGDRGYYGYTF. CDR3 bases: TGCAGTGCTAGAGGGGACAGGGGATATTATGGCTACACCTTC.

This clonotype was found many times. This chain connects TRBV12-3 or TRBV12-4 to TRBJ2-1; no firm D call. This CDR3 is built from 12 residues. The germline V and J ends were trimmed by 3 bases and 5 bases, with 5 bases remaining between them. CDR3 residues: CASSFTHNEQFF. CDR3 in DNA: TGTGCCAGCAGTTTCACTCACAATGAGCAGTTCTTC.

In the case of this clonotype: The CDR3 end shows no conserved phenylalanine or tryptophan, and so a read error is likely. This chain joins TRBV2 and TRBJ2-1, with TRBD2 matching over 11 bases. Looked up from germline, CDR1 is SNHLY and CDR2 is FYNNEI. The CDR3 runs 15 residues. Unmatched junction bases numbered 8, after V lost 5 bases and J lost 8 bases. This chain's CDR3 is CASSRTSGSMYEQFL. The CDR3 coding sequence is TGTGCCAGCAGTCGCACTAGCGGGAGTATGTATGAGCAGTTCTTG.

V usage is TRBV6-1 and J usage is TRBJ2-3; 7 positions match TRBD2. The ends lost 1 base at V and 14 bases at J; junction bases unmatched: 21. Germline loops: CDR1 MNHNS, CDR2 SASEGT. There are 17 residues in the CDR3. The CDR3 region is CASSEEVPGLSSEVPYF. CDR3 bases: TGTGCCAGCAGTGAAGAGGTCCCGGGACTATCATCCGAAGTTCCGTATTTT.

This clonotype appeared many times. The CDR3 protein is CSVDGQGRNYGYTF. The CDR3, as DNA: TGCAGCGTTGACGGACAGGGAAGAAACTATGGCTACACCTTC. The chain carries TRBV29-1 and TRBJ1-2; 8 bases fit TRBD1. J was trimmed by 2 bases and V by 3 bases; bases with no gene match: 5. Looked up from germline, CDR1 is SQVTM and CDR2 is ANQGSEA. This CDR3 has 14 amino acids.

This clonotype was recorded many times. This sequence joins TRBV5-6 and TRBJ2-1, with D maybe TRBD2 (5 bases). The CDR3 is made up of 14 amino acids. V was clipped by 0 bases and J by 9 bases, with 13 bases between them. Germline CDR1 reads SGHDT; CDR2 reads YYEEEE. CDR3 in amino acids: CASSLGLSSGEQFF. In DNA, the CDR3 is TGTGCCAGCAGCTTGGGACTATCATCTGGTGAGCAGTTCTTC.

This clonotype was seen a few times. V usage is TRBV30 and J usage is TRBJ1-2; maybe TRBD1 (5 bases). Germline V CDR1 and CDR2: GTSNPN, SVGIG (reference sequence). V was clipped by 7 bases and J by 5 bases, with 17 bases between them. This CDR3 spans 13 amino acids. DNA for the CDR3: TGTGCCTTAAGTGAGGGGCCATGGTATGGCTACACCTTC. Its translation: CALSEGPWYGYTF.

This clonotype was observed a handful of times. The gene calls are TRBV24-1 and TRBJ1-2; 7 bases are shared with TRBD1. Germline CDR1 reads KGHDR; CDR2 reads SFDVKD. This CDR3 has 13 residues. V dropped 6 bases and J dropped 1; count of bases not matched to a gene: 1. Written as DNA, the CDR3 is TGTGCCACCAGTCACAGGGGTAACTATGGCTACACCTTC. It translates to CATSHRGNYGYTF.

On this clonotype: One junction end does not reproduce the germline sequence, and a read error may be involved. The chain is built from TRBV18 and TRBJ2-4, with 12 nucleotides matching TRBD2. Germline V CDR1 and CDR2: KGHSH, LQKENI. This CDR3 is built from 16 residues. The CDR3 region is CASSSTSGRSKNIQHF. CDR3 DNA sequence: TGTGCCAGCTCATCAACTAGCGGGAGGTCTAAAAACATTCAGCACTTC.

This clonotype was seen at least ten times. V is TRBV12-3 or TRBV12-4 and J is TRBJ2-3; possibly TRBD2 for D (6 bases). This CDR3 has 14 residues. With 5 bases removed from V and 3 bases from J, the gap between germline ends came to 12 bases. As DNA, the CDR3 is TGTGCCAGCAGTGCGGTGGGGAGGACAGATACGCAGTATTTT. As protein: CASSAVGRTDTQYF.

The chain couples TRBV7-2 to TRBJ1-2; D not certain. The germline CDR1 and CDR2 sequences are SGHTA and FQGNSA. Trimming pared 6 bases from V and 1 base from J, leaving 12 bases between. The CDR3 spans 14 residues. The CDR3 is CASSLGRYNYGYTF. As DNA, the CDR3 is TGTGCCAGCAGTTTGGGCCGGTATAACTATGGCTACACCTTC.

This clonotype has more than one count but fewer than ten. The chain carries TRBV20-1 and TRBJ2-7; D is possibly TRBD2 (5 bases). Trimming cost V 6 bases and J 3 bases, with 18 bases left between them. The CDR3 consists of 14 residues. The germline CDR1 and CDR2 sequences are DFQATT and SNEGSKA (reference sequence). The CDR3 sequence is CSAKIQRLDYEQYF. CDR3 coding DNA: TGCAGTGCCAAGATTCAGCGGTTAGACTACGAGCAGTACTTC.

The genes are TRBV5-1 and TRBJ2-7; D unclear. The CDR3 contains 14 residues. CDR1 is SGHRS, CDR2 YFSETQ, per germline. The germline V and J ends were trimmed by 1 base and 2 bases, with 10 bases remaining between them. Here the CDR3 DNA reads TGCGCCAGCAGCTTGACGGATGCTGCCTACGAGCAGTACTTC. Translation gives CASSLTDAAYEQYF.

This clonotype was counted a few times. The chain links TRBV11-2 to TRBJ2-5, with TRBD1 as a possible D gene (6 bases). V dropped 5 bases and J dropped 4 bases, with 14 bases sitting between them. Germline V lookup: CDR1 SGHAT, CDR2 FQNNGV. This CDR3 comprises 14 residues. The CDR3 bases are TGTGCCAGCAGCAACGACAGGTTCGGAGAGACCCAGTACTTC. Protein: CASSNDRFGETQYF. The complete variable domain, with remaining parts taken from reference TRBV11-2 and TRBJ2-5, reads EAGVAQSPRYKIIEKRQSVAFWCNPISGHATLYWYQQILGQGPKLLIQFQNNGVVDDSQLPKDRFSAERLKGVDSTLKIQPAKLEDSAVYLCASSNDRFGETQYFGPGTRLLVL.

This clonotype was picked up many times. The chain links TRBV30 to TRBJ1-2; no clear D gene. V was shortened by 2 bases and J by 3 bases, with 13 bases between the two germline ends. This CDR3 contains 14 residues. Per germline, CDR1 GTSNPN and CDR2 SVGIG (reference sequence). In DNA form, the CDR3 reads TGTGCCTGGAGTTTTTGGAGGCAGGACTATGGCTACACCTTC. Its protein is CAWSFWRQDYGYTF. Full variable domain (rest looked up from reference TRBV30 and TRBJ1-2): SQTIHQWPATLVQPVGSPLSLECTVEGTSNPNLYWYRQAAGRGLQLLFYSVGIGQISSEVPQNLSASRPQDRQFILSSKKLLLSDSGFYLCAWSFWRQDYGYTFGSGTRLTVV.

There are a few counts of this clonotype. The chain couples TRBV7-2 to TRBJ2-5; D possibly corresponds to TRBD2 (6 bases). The CDR3 sequence is 13 residues long. V lost 1 base to trimming and J lost 5 bases, with 8 bases between them. Germline V gene lookup returns CDR1 SGHTA and CDR2 FQGNSA. CDR3 sequence reads: CASSLGEVETQYF. Written as DNA, the CDR3 is TGTGCCAGCAGCTTAGGGGAGGTCGAGACCCAGTACTTC.

This clonotype was detected ten times or more. This chain uses TRBV5-1 with TRBJ1-1; 8 bases align to TRBD1. J was trimmed by 4 bases and V by 4 bases; bases with no gene match: 6. The CDR3 runs to 14 residues. CDR1 and CDR2 (germline): SGHRS, YFSETQ. CDR3 nucleotide sequence: TGCGCCAGCAGCAAGCAAGACAGGGGCACTGAAGCTTTCTTT. As protein: CASSKQDRGTEAFF.

This clonotype turned up a few times. This chain connects TRBV6-5 to TRBJ2-4; TRBD1 aligns across 10 bases. Germline V gene sequence: CDR1 MNHEY, CDR2 SVGAGI. The CDR3 has 16 residues. After removal of 3 bases from V and 5 bases from J, the junction contained 7 bases not matched to a gene. CDR3 protein: CASSYTGTGEENIQYF. The CDR3 DNA sequence: TGTGCCAGCAGTTATACCGGGACAGGGGAGGAAAACATTCAGTACTTC.

The chain recombines TRBV7-2 with TRBJ1-1; TRBD1 agrees at 8 bases. Germline V lookup: CDR1 SGHTA, CDR2 FQGNSA. Unmatched junction bases numbered 2, after V lost 8 bases and J lost 0 bases. This CDR3 is 13 amino acids long. CDR3 region: CASGQGMNTEAFF. For the CDR3, the DNA is TGTGCCAGCGGACAGGGAATGAACACTGAAGCTTTCTTT.

This clonotype has a handful of counts. This chain uses TRBV28 with TRBJ2-7, with 7 nucleotides matching TRBD1. Looked up from germline, CDR1 is MDHEN and CDR2 is SYDVKM. The V and J ends lost 5 bases and 4 bases, in that order; junction bases with no gene match: 8. CDR3 length equals 14 residues. In nucleotides, the CDR3 is TGTGCCAGCAGTAGATCCGGGACAGCGTACGAGCAGTACTTC. Translating gives CASSRSGTAYEQYF.